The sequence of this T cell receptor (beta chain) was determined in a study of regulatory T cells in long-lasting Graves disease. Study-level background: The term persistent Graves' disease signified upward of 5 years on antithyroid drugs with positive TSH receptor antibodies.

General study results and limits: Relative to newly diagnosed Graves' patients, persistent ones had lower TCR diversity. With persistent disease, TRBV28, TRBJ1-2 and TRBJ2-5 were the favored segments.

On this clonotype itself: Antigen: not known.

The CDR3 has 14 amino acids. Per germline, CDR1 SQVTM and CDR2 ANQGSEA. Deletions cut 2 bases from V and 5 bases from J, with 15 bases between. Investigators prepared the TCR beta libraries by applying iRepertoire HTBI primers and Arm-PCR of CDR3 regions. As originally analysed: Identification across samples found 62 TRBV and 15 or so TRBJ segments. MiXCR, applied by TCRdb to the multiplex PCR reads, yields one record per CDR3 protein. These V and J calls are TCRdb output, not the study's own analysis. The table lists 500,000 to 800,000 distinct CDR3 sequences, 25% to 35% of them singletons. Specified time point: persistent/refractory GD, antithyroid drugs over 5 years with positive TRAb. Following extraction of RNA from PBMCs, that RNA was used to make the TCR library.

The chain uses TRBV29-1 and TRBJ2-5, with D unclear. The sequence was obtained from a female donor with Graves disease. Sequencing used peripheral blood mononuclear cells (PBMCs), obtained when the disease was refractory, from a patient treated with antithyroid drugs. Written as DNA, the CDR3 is TGCAGCGTTGAATTCGTCGGGTTCTGGGAGACCCAGTACTTC. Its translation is CSVEFVGFWETQYF.